A few counts support the clone carrying this TCR beta chain. What it binds is not known. These data originate in a study of identical twins. Study conclusions and caveats: Invariant populations such as MAIT and iNKT cells could partly muddle zero-insertion analyses.

V lost 6 bases and J lost 7; bases outside the gene matches: 8. Germline CDR1 reads MNHNS; CDR2 reads SASEGT. This CDR3 comprises 13 residues. MiXCR, run by TCRdb on the 5' RACE reads, gives a single entry per CDR3 protein. The table lists roughly 1,500,000 distinct CDR3 sequences, roughly a third of them singletons, with under 0.35% in the top ten. The TCR originated in a newborn girl in good health. The sample comprised cord blood. The chain joins TRBV6-1 to TRBJ2-7, with 8 bases aligning to TRBD2. The CDR3 nucleotides read TGTGCCAGCAGCCCCGGGACTAGGCGGGAGCAGTACTTC. Residues: CASSPGTRREQYF.